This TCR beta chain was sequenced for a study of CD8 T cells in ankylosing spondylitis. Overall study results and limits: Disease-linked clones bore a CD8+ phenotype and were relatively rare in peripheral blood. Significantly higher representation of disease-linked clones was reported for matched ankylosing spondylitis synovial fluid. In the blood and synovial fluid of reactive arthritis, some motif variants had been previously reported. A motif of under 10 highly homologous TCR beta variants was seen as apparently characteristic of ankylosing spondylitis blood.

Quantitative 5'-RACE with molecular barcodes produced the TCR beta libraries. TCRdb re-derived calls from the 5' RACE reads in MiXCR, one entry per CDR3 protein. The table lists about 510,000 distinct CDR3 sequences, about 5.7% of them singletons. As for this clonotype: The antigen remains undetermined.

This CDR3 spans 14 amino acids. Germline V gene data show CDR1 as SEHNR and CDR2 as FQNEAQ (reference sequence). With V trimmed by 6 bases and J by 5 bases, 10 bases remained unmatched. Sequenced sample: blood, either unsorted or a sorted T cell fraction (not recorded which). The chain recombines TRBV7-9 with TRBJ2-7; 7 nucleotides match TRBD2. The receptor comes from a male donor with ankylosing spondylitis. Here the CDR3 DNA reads TGTGCCAGCAGGGGAGGGACTCCATCCCACGAGCAGTACTTC. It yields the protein CASRGGTPSHEQYF.